This TCR beta chain was captured in a study of T cells in Graves' hyperthyroidism and ophthalmopathy. Study at large: Upon initial diagnosis and before any treatment, peripheral blood was collected. Findings of the study overall: Through a model of 13 V-J features, ophthalmopathy was separated from stable hyperthyroidism.

RNA transcripts yielded amplified TCR beta CDR3 regions. First-round RT-PCR with HTBI primers amplified the TCR CDR3 region. TCRdb re-analysed the multiplex PCR reads in MiXCR, keeping a single row per CDR3 protein. The table lists roughly 840,000 distinct CDR3 sequences, 35% to 45% of them singletons. In regard to this clonotype: Its specificity is not known.

CDR1 and CDR2 from the germline V gene are ENHRY and SYGVKD. The CDR3 is 15 residues long. Trimming cost V 2 bases and J 5 bases; bases outside gene matches: 7. Sequences were obtained from blood. V is TRBV10-3 and J is TRBJ2-5; 8 nucleotides match TRBD2. The clonotype originates from a man aged 18 to 30 with Graves' hyperthyroidism. The CDR3 sequence is CAISELAGRRETQYF. The CDR3 DNA is TGTGCCATCAGTGAGCTAGCGGGCCGCCGGGAGACCCAGTACTTC.